A selection of T cell receptor beta chains follows, all from one sample in a study of cytomegalovirus exposure and HLA in healthy donors. Libraries were prepared by immunoSEQ multiplex PCR; TCRdb keeps only in-frame clonotypes and omits some of them. The sample consists of 120,000 or so clones, 95% to 96% of them appearing once. Sequencing was done on a sample of PBMCs. The receptors here all came from a man between 18 and 35 years old in good health and CMV-seronegative. The CDR3 runs from the conserved cysteine through the conserved F or W. A D gene is named only where the DNA matches it firmly. Expanded clones get a size class; other rows say once, few or many, or leave the size out.

v_call,j_call,clone_size,d_call,cdr3_aa,cdr3_nt
TRBV27,TRBJ1-2,few,NA,CASSATVNYGYTF,TGTGCCAGCAGTGCGACAGTAAACTATGGCTACACCTTC
TRBV13,TRBJ2-1,once,NA,CASSYISRRNEQFF,TGTGCCAGCAGCTATATATCTAGGAGGAATGAGCAGTTCTTC
TRBV5-1,TRBJ1-2,NA,NA,CASGPAEADGYTF,TGCGCCAGCGGACCAGCAGAAGCGGATGGCTACACCTTC
TRBV2,TRBJ2-7,NA,NA,CASSGPDSNAYEQYF,TGTGCCAGCAGTGGGCCCGACAGTAACGCCTACGAGCAGTACTTC
TRBV10-1,TRBJ1-5,NA,TRBD1,CASRDHGTGFGNQPQHF,TGCGCCAGCAGGGATCACGGGACAGGGTTCGGAAATCAGCCCCAGCATTTT
TRBV9,TRBJ1-3,NA,NA,CASSVSPQSFGNTIYF,TGTGCCAGCAGCGTAAGTCCCCAGTCGTTCGGAAACACCATATATTTT
TRBV7-8,TRBJ1-1,NA,TRBD1,CASSLRTGHTEAFF,TGTGCCAGCAGCCTCCGGACAGGGCACACTGAAGCTTTCTTT
TRBV30,TRBJ1-5,NA,TRBD1,CAWSTDRDQPQHF,TGTGCCTGGAGTACCGACAGGGATCAGCCCCAGCATTTT
TRBV7-8,TRBJ1-4,once,TRBD1,CASSPRVTGTGIEKLFF,TGTGCCAGCAGCCCAAGGGTAACCGGGACAGGGATTGAAAAACTGTTTTTT
TRBV7-2,TRBJ2-5,NA,NA,CASSFDYQETQYF,TGTGCCAGCAGCTTTGACTATCAAGAGACCCAGTACTTC
TRBV6-1,TRBJ2-5,NA,NA,CASSVAGLIQETQYF,TGTGCCAGCAGTGTGGCGGGACTCATCCAAGAGACCCAGTACTTC